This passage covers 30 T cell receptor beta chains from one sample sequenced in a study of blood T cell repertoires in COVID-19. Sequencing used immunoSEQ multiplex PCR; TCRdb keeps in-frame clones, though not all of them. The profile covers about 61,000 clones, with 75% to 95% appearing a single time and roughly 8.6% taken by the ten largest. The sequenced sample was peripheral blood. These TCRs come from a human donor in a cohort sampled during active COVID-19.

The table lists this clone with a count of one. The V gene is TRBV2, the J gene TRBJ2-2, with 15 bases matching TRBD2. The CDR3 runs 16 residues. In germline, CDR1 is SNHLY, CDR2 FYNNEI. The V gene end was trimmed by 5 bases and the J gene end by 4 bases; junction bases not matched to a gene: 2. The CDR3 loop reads CASSWTSGGATGELFF. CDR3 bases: TGTGCCAGCAGTTGGACTAGCGGGGGGGCCACCGGGGAGCTGTTTTTT.

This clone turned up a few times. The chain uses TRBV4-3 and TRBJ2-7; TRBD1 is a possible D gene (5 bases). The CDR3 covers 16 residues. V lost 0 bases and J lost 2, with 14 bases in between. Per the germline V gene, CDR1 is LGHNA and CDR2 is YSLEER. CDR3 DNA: TGCGCCAGCAGCCAAGATCACTTCCAGGGCACCTACGAGCAGTACTTC. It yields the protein CASSQDHFQGTYEQYF.

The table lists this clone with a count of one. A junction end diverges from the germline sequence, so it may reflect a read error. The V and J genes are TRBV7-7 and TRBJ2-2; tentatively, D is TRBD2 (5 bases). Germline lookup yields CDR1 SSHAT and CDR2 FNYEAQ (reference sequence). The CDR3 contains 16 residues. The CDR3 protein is CASSAQLGSPTGELFF. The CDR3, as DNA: TGTGCTAGCAGCGCCCAACTGGGGAGCCCCACCGGGGAGCTGTTTTTT.

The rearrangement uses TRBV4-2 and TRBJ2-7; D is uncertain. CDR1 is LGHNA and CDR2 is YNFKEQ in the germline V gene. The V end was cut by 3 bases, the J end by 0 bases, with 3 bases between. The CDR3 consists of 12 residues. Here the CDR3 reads CASSHVSYEQYF. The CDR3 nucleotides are TGTGCCAGCAGCCACGTCTCCTACGAGCAGTACTTC.

CDR3 residues: CASSRARGDYGYTF. The CDR3 DNA sequence: TGTGCCAGCAGCCGGGCCCGGGGAGACTATGGCTACACCTTC. The chain recombines TRBV14 with TRBJ1-2; D is ambiguous. This CDR3 region has 14 residues. V was cut by 4 bases and J by 3 bases, with 12 bases left in between. Germline V gene lookup returns CDR1 SGHDN and CDR2 FVKESK.

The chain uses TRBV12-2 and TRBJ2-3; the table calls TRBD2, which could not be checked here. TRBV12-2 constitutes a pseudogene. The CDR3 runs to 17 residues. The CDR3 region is CASRLELSSGAPDTQYF. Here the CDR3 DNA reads TGTGCAAGTCGCTTAGAGCTTTCTAGCGGGGCCCCAGATACGCAGTATTTT.

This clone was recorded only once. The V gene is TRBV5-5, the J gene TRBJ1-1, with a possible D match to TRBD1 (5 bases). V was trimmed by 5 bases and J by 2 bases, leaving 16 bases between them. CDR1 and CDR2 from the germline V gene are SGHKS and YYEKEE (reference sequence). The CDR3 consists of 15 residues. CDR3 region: CASRPWGEINTEAFF. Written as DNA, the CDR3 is TGTGCCAGCAGACCGTGGGGGGAGATTAACACTGAAGCTTTCTTT.

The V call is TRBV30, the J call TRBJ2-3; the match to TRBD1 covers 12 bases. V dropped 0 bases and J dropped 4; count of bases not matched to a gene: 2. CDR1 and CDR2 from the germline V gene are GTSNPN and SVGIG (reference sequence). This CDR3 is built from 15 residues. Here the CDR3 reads CAWSVGTGGADTQYF. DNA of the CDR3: TGTGCCTGGAGTGTCGGGACAGGGGGCGCAGATACGCAGTATTTT.

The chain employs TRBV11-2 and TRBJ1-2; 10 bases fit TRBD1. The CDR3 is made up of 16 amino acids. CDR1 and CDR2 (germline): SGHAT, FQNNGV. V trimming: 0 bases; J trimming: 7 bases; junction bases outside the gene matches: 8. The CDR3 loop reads CASSLEPTGGLGGYTF. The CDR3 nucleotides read TGTGCCAGCAGCTTAGAGCCGACAGGGGGCCTCGGTGGCTACACCTTC.

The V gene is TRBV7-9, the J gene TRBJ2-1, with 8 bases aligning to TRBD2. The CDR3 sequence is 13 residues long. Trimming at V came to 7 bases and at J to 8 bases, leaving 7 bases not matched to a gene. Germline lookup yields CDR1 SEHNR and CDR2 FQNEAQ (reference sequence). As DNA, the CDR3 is TGTGCCAGCATCCGGGAGGGCCTCTATGAGCAGTTCTTC. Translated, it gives CASIREGLYEQFF.

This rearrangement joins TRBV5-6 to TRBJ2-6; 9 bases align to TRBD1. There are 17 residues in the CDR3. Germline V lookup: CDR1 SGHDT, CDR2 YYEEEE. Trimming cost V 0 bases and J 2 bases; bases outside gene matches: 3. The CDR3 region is CASSLVRQGAGANVLTF. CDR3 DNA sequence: TGTGCCAGCAGCTTGGTAAGACAGGGGGCTGGGGCCAACGTCCTGACTTTC.

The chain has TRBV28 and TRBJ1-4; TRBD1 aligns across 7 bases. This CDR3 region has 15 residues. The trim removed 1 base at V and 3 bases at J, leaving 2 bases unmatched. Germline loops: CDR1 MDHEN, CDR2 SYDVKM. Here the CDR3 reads CASSLSGGSNEKLFF. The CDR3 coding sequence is TGTGCCAGCAGTTTATCAGGGGGGTCTAATGAAAAACTGTTTTTT.

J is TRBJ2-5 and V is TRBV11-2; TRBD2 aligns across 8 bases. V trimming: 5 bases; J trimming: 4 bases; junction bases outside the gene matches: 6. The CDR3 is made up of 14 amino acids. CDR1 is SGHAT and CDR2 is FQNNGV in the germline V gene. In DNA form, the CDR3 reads TGTGCCAGCAGCCCCACGGGGGGGGGAGAGACCCAGTACTTC. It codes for CASSPTGGGETQYF.

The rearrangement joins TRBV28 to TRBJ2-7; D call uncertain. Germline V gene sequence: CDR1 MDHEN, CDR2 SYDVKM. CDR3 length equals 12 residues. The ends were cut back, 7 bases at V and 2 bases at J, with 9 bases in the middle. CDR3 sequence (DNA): TGTGCCAGCAACCCTTCTACCTACGAGCAGTACTTC. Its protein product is CASNPSTYEQYF.

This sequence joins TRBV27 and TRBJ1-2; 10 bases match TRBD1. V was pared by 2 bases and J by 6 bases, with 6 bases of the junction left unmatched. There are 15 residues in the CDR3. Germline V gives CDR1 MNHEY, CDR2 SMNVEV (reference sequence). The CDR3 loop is CASSLTPGTGDGYTF. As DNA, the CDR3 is TGTGCCAGCAGTTTAACCCCCGGGACAGGGGATGGCTACACCTTC.

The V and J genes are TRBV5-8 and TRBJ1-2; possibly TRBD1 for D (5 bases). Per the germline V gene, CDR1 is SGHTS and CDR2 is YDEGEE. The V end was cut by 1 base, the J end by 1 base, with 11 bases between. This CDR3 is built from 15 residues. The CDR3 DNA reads TGTGCCAGCAGCTTGAGGGGCCCCGATAACTATGGCTACACCTTC. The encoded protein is CASSLRGPDNYGYTF.

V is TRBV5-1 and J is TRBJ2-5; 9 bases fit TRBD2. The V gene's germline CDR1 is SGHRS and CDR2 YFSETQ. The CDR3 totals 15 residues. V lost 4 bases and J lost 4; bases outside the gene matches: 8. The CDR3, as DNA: TGCGCCAGCAGCCGGGAGGGTAGCGGGGGAGAGACCCAGTACTTC. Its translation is CASSREGSGGETQYF.

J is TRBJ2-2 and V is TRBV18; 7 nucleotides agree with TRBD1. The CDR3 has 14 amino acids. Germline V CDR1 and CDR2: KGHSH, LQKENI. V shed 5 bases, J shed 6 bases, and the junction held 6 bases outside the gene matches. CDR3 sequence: CASSSDRAAGELFF. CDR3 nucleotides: TGTGCCAGCTCATCCGACAGGGCGGCCGGGGAGCTGTTTTTT.

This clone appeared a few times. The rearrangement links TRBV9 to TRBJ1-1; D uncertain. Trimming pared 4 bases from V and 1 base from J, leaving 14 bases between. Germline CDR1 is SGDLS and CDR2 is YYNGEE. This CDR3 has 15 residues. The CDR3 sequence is CASSSSRVRNTEAFF. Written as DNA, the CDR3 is TGTGCCAGCAGCTCCTCGCGGGTACGGAACACTGAAGCTTTCTTT. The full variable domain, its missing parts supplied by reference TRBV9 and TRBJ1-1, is DSGVTQTPKHLITATGQRVTLRCSPRSGDLSVYWYQQSLDQGLQFLIQYYNGEERAKGNILERFSAQQFPDLHSELNLSSLELGDSALYFCASSSSRVRNTEAFFGQGTRLTVV.

The CDR3 loop is CASSAGPAAFF. The CDR3 DNA reads TGTGCCAGCAGCGCCGGTCCCGCAGCTTTCTTT. The V gene is TRBV7-9, the J gene TRBJ1-1, with unresolved D. The CDR3 has 11 residues. Germline loops: CDR1 SEHNR, CDR2 FQNEAQ (reference sequence). V was cut by 5 bases and J by 10 bases, with 11 bases left in between.

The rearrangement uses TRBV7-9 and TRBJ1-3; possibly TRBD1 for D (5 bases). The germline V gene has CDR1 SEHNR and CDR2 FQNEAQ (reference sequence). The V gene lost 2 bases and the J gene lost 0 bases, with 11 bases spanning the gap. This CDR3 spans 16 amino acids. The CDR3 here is CASSLWPGLSGNTIYF. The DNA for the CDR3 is TGTGCCAGCAGCTTATGGCCAGGGCTCTCTGGAAACACCATATATTTT.

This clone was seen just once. The CDR3 bases are TGTGCCAGTAGTAGGGGCCGTTATAGCAATCAGCCCCAGCATTTT. Translation gives CASSRGRYSNQPQHF. The chain carries TRBV19 and TRBJ1-5; tentative D call: TRBD1 (5 bases). With 4 bases removed from V and 0 bases from J, the gap between germline ends came to 10 bases. Germline V CDR1 and CDR2: LNHDA, SQIVND (reference sequence). The CDR3 contains 15 residues.

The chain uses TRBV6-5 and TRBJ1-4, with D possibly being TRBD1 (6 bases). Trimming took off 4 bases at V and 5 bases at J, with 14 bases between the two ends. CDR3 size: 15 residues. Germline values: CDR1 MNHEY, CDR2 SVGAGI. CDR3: CASSWEGGRNEKLFF. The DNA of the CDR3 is TGTGCCAGCAGTTGGGAGGGGGGGAGGAATGAAAAACTGTTTTTT.

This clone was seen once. CDR3 residues: CASSVAGSVAGELFF. Written as DNA, the CDR3 is TGTGCCAGCAGCGTAGCGGGGAGCGTGGCCGGGGAGCTGTTTTTT. This rearrangement joins TRBV9 to TRBJ2-2; perhaps TRBD2 as D (5 bases). CDR1 SGDLS and CDR2 YYNGEE come from the germline V gene. Trimming stripped 0 bases from V and 6 bases from J, with 12 bases between. The CDR3 consists of 15 residues.

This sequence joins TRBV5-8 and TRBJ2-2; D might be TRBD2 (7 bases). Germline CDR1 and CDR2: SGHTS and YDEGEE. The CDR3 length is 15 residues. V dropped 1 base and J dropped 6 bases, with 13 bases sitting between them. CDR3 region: CASSLYGGQSGELFF. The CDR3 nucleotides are TGTGCCAGCAGCTTGTACGGGGGGCAATCCGGGGAGCTGTTTTTT.

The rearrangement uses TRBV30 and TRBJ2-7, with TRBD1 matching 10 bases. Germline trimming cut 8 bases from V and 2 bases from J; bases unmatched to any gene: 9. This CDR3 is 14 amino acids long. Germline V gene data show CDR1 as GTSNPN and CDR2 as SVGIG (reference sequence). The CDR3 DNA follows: TGTGCCGCGTATGCCGGGACAGGGGCCTACGAGCAGTACTTC. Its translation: CAAYAGTGAYEQYF.

The CDR3 sequence is CASSQFVDSLGGETQYF. CDR3 nucleotides: TGTGCCAGCAGCCAATTTGTGGACTCCCTGGGGGGAGAGACCCAGTACTTC. V gene TRBV3-1 (or the pseudogene TRBV3-2) combines with J gene TRBJ2-5; possibly TRBD2 for D (6 bases). V lost 2 bases, J lost 4 bases, and 20 bases lay in between. CDR3 size: 17 residues. CDR1 LGHDT and CDR2 YNNKEL come from the germline V gene (reference sequence).

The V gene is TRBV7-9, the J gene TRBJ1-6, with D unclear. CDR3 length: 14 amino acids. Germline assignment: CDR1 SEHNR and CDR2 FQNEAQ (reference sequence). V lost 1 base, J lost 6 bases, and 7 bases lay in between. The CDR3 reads CASSLGALNSPLHF. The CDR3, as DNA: TGTGCCAGCAGCTTAGGGGCTCTTAATTCACCCCTCCACTTT.

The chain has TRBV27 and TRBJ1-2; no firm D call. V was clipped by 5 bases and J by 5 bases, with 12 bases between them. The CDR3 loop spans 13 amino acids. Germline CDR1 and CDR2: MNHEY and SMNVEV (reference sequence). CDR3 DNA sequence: TGTGCCAGCAGTCCCCGCTACCGGTATGGCTACACCTTC. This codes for CASSPRYRYGYTF.

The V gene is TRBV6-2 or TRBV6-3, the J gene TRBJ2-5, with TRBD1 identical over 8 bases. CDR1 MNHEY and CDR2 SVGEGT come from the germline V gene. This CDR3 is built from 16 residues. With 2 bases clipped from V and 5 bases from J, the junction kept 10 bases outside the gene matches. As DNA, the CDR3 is TGTGCCAGCAGTTACGACCCGGACAGGGATCAGGAGACCCAGTACTTC. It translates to CASSYDPDRDQETQYF.